Only a few counts were recorded for the clone carrying this TCR beta chain. Antigen: not known. Time point in this sample: persistent/refractory GD, antithyroid drugs over 5 years with positive TRAb. RNA extracted from PBMCs served as the sequencing template. Between the trimmed V and J ends, which lost 7 bases and 5 bases, there was a span of 11 bases. CDR1 DFQATT and CDR2 SNEGSKA come from the germline V gene (reference sequence). The CDR3 spans 11 residues. The entry originates in a study of regulatory T cells in long-lasting Graves disease. Overall study: Over 5 years on antithyroid drugs plus positive TSH receptor antibodies marked Graves' disease as persistent.

Study-wide results and limits: Patients with persistent disease showed a bias toward TRBV28, TRBJ1-2 and TRBJ2-5.

For TCR beta, libraries came from iRepertoire HTBI primers and Arm-PCR of CDR3 regions. TCRdb used MiXCR to reprocess the multiplex PCR reads, holding one entry per CDR3 protein. Among over 350,000 distinct CDR3 sequences listed, around 21% were seen once. Sample: peripheral blood mononuclear cells (PBMCs), taken when the disease was refractory, from a patient treated with antithyroid drugs. The clonotype was recovered from a female donor with Graves disease. The chain is built from TRBV20-1 and TRBJ1-1, with D tentatively TRBD1 (5 bases). The CDR3 region is CSGAQGTEAFF. CDR3 DNA sequence: TGCAGTGGGGCCCAGGGTACTGAAGCTTTCTTT.